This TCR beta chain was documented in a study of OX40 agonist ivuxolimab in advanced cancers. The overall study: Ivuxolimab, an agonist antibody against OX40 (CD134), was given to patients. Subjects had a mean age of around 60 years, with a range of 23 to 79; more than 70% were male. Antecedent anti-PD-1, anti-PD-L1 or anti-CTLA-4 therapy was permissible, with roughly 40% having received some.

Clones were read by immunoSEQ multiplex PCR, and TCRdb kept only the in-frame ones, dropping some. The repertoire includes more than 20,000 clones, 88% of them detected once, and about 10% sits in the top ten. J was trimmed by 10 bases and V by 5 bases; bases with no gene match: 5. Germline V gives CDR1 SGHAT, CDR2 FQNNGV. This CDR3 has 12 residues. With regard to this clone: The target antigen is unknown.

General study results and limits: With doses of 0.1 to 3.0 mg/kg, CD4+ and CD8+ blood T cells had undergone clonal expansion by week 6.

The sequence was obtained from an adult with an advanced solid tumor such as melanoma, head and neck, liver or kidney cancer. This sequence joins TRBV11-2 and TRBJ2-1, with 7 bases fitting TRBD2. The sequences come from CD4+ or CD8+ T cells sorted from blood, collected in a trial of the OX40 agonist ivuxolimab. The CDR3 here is CASSPSGVEQFF. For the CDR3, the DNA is TGTGCCAGCAGCCCCAGCGGGGTGGAGCAGTTCTTC.